This T cell receptor beta chain was found in a study of shared clonotypes between healthy human individuals. In this sample, this clone turned up once. Sequencing used immunoSEQ multiplex PCR; TCRdb keeps in-frame clones, though not all of them. The repertoire consists of millions of clones, with just over 90% occurring once and the leading ten covering 0.39%. Germline V gene sequence: CDR1 SGHRS, CDR2 YFSETQ. The CDR3 has 17 amino acids. Trimming at V came to 4 bases and at J to 3 bases, leaving 7 bases not matched to a gene. This rearrangement joins TRBV5-1 to TRBJ2-3, with 14 bases that match TRBD2. The clonotype comes from a man younger than 35 in good health. Some clones in this sample may be carry-over from other donors' samples. The sequencing sample was made of naive CD4+ T cells from PBMCs. As for subset: CD45RA+ positively selected. Here the CDR3 reads CASSPWTSGRRTDTQYF. The DNA of the CDR3 is TGCGCCAGCAGCCCGTGGACTAGCGGGAGGAGGACAGATACGCAGTATTTT.